This TCR beta chain came from a study of cytomegalovirus exposure and HLA in healthy donors. As for the study in general: A preliminary data release comprised tens of millions of unique TCRs obtained from HLA-typed donors.

Both 60 Vbeta primers and 13 Jbeta primers went into the PCR. Method: immunoSEQ multiplex PCR; TCRdb's copy keeps in-frame clones and lacks some. The sample carries roughly 200,000 clones, over 70% recorded once. Sequencing used PBMCs. This receptor was identified in an older woman in good health and CMV-seropositive.

In nucleotides, the CDR3 is TGTGCCAGCAGCTTAGTGGGCGGGGCAGGAGATACGCAGTATTTT. Encoded protein: CASSLVGGAGDTQYF. This rearrangement joins TRBV7-8 to TRBJ2-3; D is perhaps TRBD2 (6 bases). The CDR3 length is 15 residues. The germline V and J ends were trimmed by 1 base and 5 bases, with 13 bases remaining between them. From germline, CDR1 is SGHVS and CDR2 FQNEAQ.